The 18 T cell receptor beta chains below come from one sample, sequenced in a study of cytomegalovirus exposure and HLA in healthy donors. With 60 Vbeta and 13 Jbeta primers, the PCR was carried out. Profiling relied on immunoSEQ multiplex PCR, and the TCRdb table lists in-frame clones only, not all of them. The sample consists of 100,000 or so clones, roughly four fifths of them appearing once. The sample comprised PBMCs. The receptors were sampled from a woman aged 40 to 50 in good health and CMV-seropositive.

The chain couples TRBV7-9 to TRBJ2-1, with TRBD2 matching over 12 bases. There are 16 residues in the CDR3. J lost 8 bases, V lost 4 bases, and 9 bases had no gene match. Germline loops: CDR1 SEHNR, CDR2 FQNEAQ (reference sequence). DNA for the CDR3: TGTGCCAGCAGCTCGCCACTAGCGGGAGGTAGAGATGAGCAGTTCTTC. It yields the protein CASSSPLAGGRDEQFF.

The chain couples TRBV10-3 to TRBJ2-7; 10 bases are shared with TRBD2. V lost 6 bases and J lost 5; bases outside the gene matches: 4. From germline, CDR1 is ENHRY and CDR2 SYGVKD. The CDR3 extends over 13 amino acids. The CDR3 sequence: CAIRASGSNEQYF. The CDR3, as DNA: TGTGCCATCAGGGCTAGCGGGAGCAACGAGCAGTACTTC.

Concerning this clone: Other nucleotide sequences from this sample produce the same CDR3. V usage is TRBV7-2 and J usage is TRBJ2-1, with 7 bases identical to TRBD2. This CDR3 comprises 16 residues. Germline V CDR1 and CDR2: SGHTA, FQGNSA. J was trimmed by 1 base and V by 1 base; bases with no gene match: 4. Written as DNA, the CDR3 is TGTGCCAGCAGCTTAGTGGGCGGGAGTTCCTACAATGAGCAGTTCTTC. Translating it yields CASSLVGGSSYNEQFF.

The J gene is TRBJ1-1, the V gene TRBV29-1, with D uncertain. The V gene lost 7 bases and the J gene lost 0 bases, with 9 bases spanning the gap. The CDR3 is 12 amino acids. Germline loops: CDR1 SQVTM, CDR2 ANQGSEA. This CDR3 reads CSAGLLNTEAFF. As DNA, the CDR3 is TGCAGCGCTGGACTGCTGAACACTGAAGCTTTCTTT.

The chain carries TRBV4-3 and TRBJ1-2; no clear D gene. CDR1 and CDR2 from the germline V gene are LGHNA and YSLEER. The V end was cut by 2 bases, the J end by 4 bases, with 11 bases between. The CDR3 runs to 14 residues. CDR3 sequence reads: CASSQRAMIYGYTF. The CDR3 DNA follows: TGCGCCAGCAGCCAACGAGCGATGATCTATGGCTACACCTTC.

The V gene is TRBV9, the J gene TRBJ1-2; D is uncertain. CDR1 is SGDLS, CDR2 YYNGEE, per germline. V lost 3 bases and J lost 7, with 10 bases in between. There are 12 residues in the CDR3. The CDR3 reads CASSASPGGYTF. The CDR3, as DNA: TGTGCCAGCAGCGCCTCCCCGGGTGGCTACACCTTC.

The rearrangement links TRBV7-3 to TRBJ2-2; no firm D call. V lost 2 bases and J 1 base, leaving 8 bases between the germline ends. Germline CDR1 is SGHTA and CDR2 is FQGTGA. The CDR3 is made up of 15 amino acids. CDR3 residues: CASSLSGGNTGELFF. The CDR3 DNA reads as TGTGCCAGCAGCTTATCGGGTGGGAACACCGGGGAGCTGTTTTTT. Using reference TRBV7-3 and TRBJ2-2 for the parts outside the CDR3, the full variable domain is GAGVSQTPSNKVTEKGKYVELRCDPISGHTALYWYRQSLGQGPEFLIYFQGTGAADDSGLPNDRFFAVRPEGSVSTLKIQRTERGDSAVYLCASSLSGGNTGELFFGEGSRLTVL.

The chain uses TRBV21-1 and TRBJ2-1; TRBD1, the table's D call, was not compared with the DNA. TRBV21-1 corresponds to a pseudogene. The CDR3 extends over 13 amino acids. The CDR3 DNA is TGTGCCAGCAGCAAGGTGGGCGACAATGAGCAGTTCTTC. Encoded protein: CASSKVGDNEQFF.

V is TRBV5-8 and J is TRBJ2-1, with 8 bases fitting TRBD1. CDR3 length: 13 residues. Germline V gene data show CDR1 as SGHTS and CDR2 as YDEGEE. With 6 bases clipped from V and 9 bases from J, the junction kept 8 bases outside the gene matches. CDR3 loop: CASTRQGSGEQFF. In nucleotides, the CDR3 is TGTGCCAGCACCAGACAGGGGTCCGGTGAGCAGTTCTTC.

The V gene is TRBV27, the J gene TRBJ2-4, with 10 bases fitting TRBD1. The CDR3 extends over 15 amino acids. CDR1 and CDR2 from the germline V gene are MNHEY and SMNVEV (reference sequence). Germline trimming cut 4 bases from V and 6 bases from J; bases unmatched to any gene: 6. The CDR3 spells CASSSPDRGLNIQYF. As DNA, the CDR3 is TGTGCCAGCAGTTCGCCAGACAGGGGGCTAAACATTCAGTACTTC.

V usage is TRBV25-1 and J usage is TRBJ1-2; D gene ambiguous. This CDR3 spans 11 amino acids. The ends were cut back, 3 bases at V and 7 bases at J, with 6 bases in the middle. Germline V gene lookup returns CDR1 MGHDK and CDR2 SYGVNS. In DNA form, the CDR3 reads TGTGCCAGCAGTGACCACGGTGGCTACACCTTC. The encoded protein is CASSDHGGYTF.

V and J are TRBV7-9 and TRBJ1-2, with 10 bases fitting TRBD1. The junction had 7 bases not matched to a gene; V was cut back by 5 bases and J by 7 bases. From germline, CDR1 is SEHNR and CDR2 FQNEAQ (reference sequence). The CDR3 loop spans 14 amino acids. Here the CDR3 reads CASSRQGASFGYTF. The CDR3 DNA reads TGTGCCAGCAGCCGACAGGGGGCGTCGTTTGGCTACACCTTC.

The V and J genes are TRBV13 and TRBJ1-3, with D possibly TRBD1 on 6 matching bases. Trimming stripped 5 bases from V and 2 bases from J, with 16 bases between. The CDR3 is 16 residues long. Per germline, CDR1 PRHDT and CDR2 FYEKMQ (reference sequence). Here the CDR3 DNA reads TGTGCCAGCAGCCCCCGACAGGCACGGGCTGGAAACACCATATATTTT. Translation: CASSPRQARAGNTIYF.

This chain links TRBV28 with TRBJ2-1, with 15 bases that match TRBD2. CDR3 size: 18 residues. Germline-derived CDR1 and CDR2 are MDHEN and SYDVKM. With 5 bases clipped from V and 7 bases from J, the junction kept 12 bases outside the gene matches. The CDR3 coding sequence is TGTGCCAGCAGTCCCCTGGAAGGACTAGCGGGAGGGCCGAATGAGCAGTTCTTC. As protein: CASSPLEGLAGGPNEQFF.

The chain carries TRBV30 and TRBJ2-5; tentative D call: TRBD1 (5 bases). The J call may be faulty, since TRBJ2-7 better matches the DNA end. Germline V gene sequence: CDR1 GTSNPN, CDR2 SVGIG (reference sequence). The CDR3 covers 17 residues. CDR3 residues: CAWSFRVQGKDAYEQYF. The CDR3, as DNA: TGTGCCTGGAGTTTTCGGGTCCAGGGAAAAGACGCCTACGAGCAGTACTTC.

This rearrangement joins TRBV14 to TRBJ1-2, with 9 positions matching TRBD1. Looked up from germline, CDR1 is SGHDN and CDR2 is FVKESK. The junction had 2 bases not matched to a gene; V was cut back by 5 bases and J by 4 bases. The CDR3 totals 13 residues. CDR3 sequence: CASSLTGGYGYTF. In DNA, the CDR3 is TGTGCCAGCAGCTTGACAGGGGGCTATGGCTACACCTTC.

Details on this clone: A junction end diverges from the germline sequence, so it may reflect a read error. CDR3: CASSLGGSDTQYF. The CDR3 DNA reads as TGTGCTAGCAGCCTCGGCGGCTCAGATACGCAGTATTTT. The V gene is TRBV7-7, the J gene TRBJ2-3, with D unresolved. The CDR3 runs 13 residues. The germline V gene has CDR1 SSHAT and CDR2 FNYEAQ (reference sequence).

A few counts support this clone. The rearrangement uses TRBV7-2 and TRBJ2-3; 7 bases map to TRBD1. CDR3 size: 14 residues. V dropped 5 bases and J dropped 2; count of bases not matched to a gene: 4. Germline assignment: CDR1 SGHTA and CDR2 FQGNSA. The CDR3 DNA follows: TGTGCCAGCAGCGACAGGGCATACACAGATACGCAGTATTTT. Residues: CASSDRAYTDTQYF.